This T cell receptor (beta chain) was documented in a study of PD-1 blockade in classical Hodgkin lymphoma. Using immunoSEQ multiplex PCR, the repertoire was profiled, and TCRdb retains in-frame clones only, with some absent. The table records under 100,000 clones, approximately 88% of them present only once. With no exception, relapse followed autologous stem cell transplantation in all patients, and brentuximab vedotin exposure varied. Per germline, CDR1 SGHRS and CDR2 YFSETQ. Trimming removed 0 bases from V and 2 bases from J, with 9 bases in between. The CDR3 has 15 residues. Specimen: peripheral blood mononuclear cells (PBMCs), collected at baseline. This chain connects TRBV5-1 to TRBJ2-1, with a possible D match to TRBD2 (5 bases). The sequence was collected from a human donor with classical Hodgkin lymphoma. CDR3 sequence reads: CASSLGGSTYNEQFF. The CDR3 region has the DNA TGCGCCAGCAGCTTGGGAGGGTCAACCTACAATGAGCAGTTCTTC.